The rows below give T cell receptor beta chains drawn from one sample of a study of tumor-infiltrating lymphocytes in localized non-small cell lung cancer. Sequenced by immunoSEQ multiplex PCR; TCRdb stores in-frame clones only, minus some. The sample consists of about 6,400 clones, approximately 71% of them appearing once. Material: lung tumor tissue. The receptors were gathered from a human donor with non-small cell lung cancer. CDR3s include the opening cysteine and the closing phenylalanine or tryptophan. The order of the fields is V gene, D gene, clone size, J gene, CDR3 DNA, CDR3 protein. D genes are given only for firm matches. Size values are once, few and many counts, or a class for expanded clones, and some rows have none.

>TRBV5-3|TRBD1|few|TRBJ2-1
TGTGCCAACAACCGGGACAGACCCTACAATGAGCAGTTCTTC
CANNRDRPYNEQFF
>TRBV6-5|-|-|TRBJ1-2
TGTGCCAGCAGTCGCCGGGACACCTATGGCTACACCTTC
CASSRRDTYGYTF
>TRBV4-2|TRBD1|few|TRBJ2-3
TGTGCCAGCAGCCAAGGTTATTCCCGAGGACAGGGCACAGATACGCAGTATTTT
CASSQGYSRGQGTDTQYF
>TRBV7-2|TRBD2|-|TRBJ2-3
TGTGCCAGCAGCTTAGACCCCGGACTAGCGGGGCGTGAGACAGATACGCAGTATTTT
CASSLDPGLAGRETDTQYF
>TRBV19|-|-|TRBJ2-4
TGTGCCAGTAGTATCACCGGGACACAAAACATTCAGTACTTC
CASSITGTQNIQYF
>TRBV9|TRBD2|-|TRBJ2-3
TGTGCCAGCAGCGTAGAAGGTCTAGCGGGCAGCACAGATACGCAGTATTTT
CASSVEGLAGSTDTQYF
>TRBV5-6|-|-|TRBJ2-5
TGTGCCAGCAGCTTGGTGACACTCCAAGAGACCCAGTACTTC
CASSLVTLQETQYF
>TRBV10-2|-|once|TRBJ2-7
TGCGCCAGCCGCAGGGGGGTACACTACGAGCAGTACTTC
CASRRGVHYEQYF
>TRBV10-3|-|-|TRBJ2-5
TGTGCCATCAGTGTTGGGGAAGAGACCCAGTACTTC
CAISVGEETQYF
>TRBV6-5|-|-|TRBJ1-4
TGTGCCAGCGGACAGCCAGCAACTAATGAAAAACTGTTTTTT
CASGQPATNEKLFF
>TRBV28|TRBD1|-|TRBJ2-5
TGTGCCAACTCGGACAGGGAAACGGAGACCCAGTACTTC
CANSDRETETQYF
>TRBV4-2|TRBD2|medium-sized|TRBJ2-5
TGTGCCAGCAGCCAAGATCCCCTAGCGGGGGGCGGGCAAGAGACCCAGTACTTC
CASSQDPLAGGGQETQYF
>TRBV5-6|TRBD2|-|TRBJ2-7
TGTGCCAGCAGCTTTTTAGGACTAGTGCTCTACGAGCAGTACTTC
CASSFLGLVLYEQYF
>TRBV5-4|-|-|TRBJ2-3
TGTGCCAGCAGCTTGGTTGGTAACAGGGCAGATACGCAGTATTTT
CASSLVGNRADTQYF
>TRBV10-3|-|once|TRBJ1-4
TGTGCCATCAAAGGGCAGACTGGGGAAAAACTGTTTTTT
CAIKGQTGEKLFF
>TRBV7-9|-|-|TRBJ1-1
TGTGCCAGCAGCTTATACGGGGGATTCTACACTGAAGCTTTCTTT
CASSLYGGFYTEAFF
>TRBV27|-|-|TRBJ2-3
TGTGCCAGCAAGACGGGGGCAGATACGCAGTATTTT
CASKTGADTQYF
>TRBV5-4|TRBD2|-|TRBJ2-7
TGTGCCAGCAGCCTATATAGCGGGAGGGACGCGGGCGAGCAGTACTTC
CASSLYSGRDAGEQYF
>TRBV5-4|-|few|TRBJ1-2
TGTGCCAGCAGCGCTCAGACAGAAGCTAACTATGGCTACACCTTC
CASSAQTEANYGYTF
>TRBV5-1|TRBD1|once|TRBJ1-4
TGCGCCAGCAGCTCCCAACCGCCGGGACAGTCTAATGAAAAACTGTTTTTT
CASSSQPPGQSNEKLFF
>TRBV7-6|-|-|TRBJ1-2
TGTGCCAGCAACCCTGGACTCTATGGCTACACCTTC
CASNPGLYGYTF
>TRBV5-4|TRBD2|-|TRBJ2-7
TGTGCCAGCAGCAAAAGCGGGAGCTCCTACGAGCAGTACTTC
CASSKSGSSYEQYF
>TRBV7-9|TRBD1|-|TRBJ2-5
TGTGCCAGCAGCTTAGCGCGGGGACAGGGAGAGACCCAGTACTTC
CASSLARGQGETQYF
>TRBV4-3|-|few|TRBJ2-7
TGCGCCAGCAGCCAAGACAGTTTCTCCTACGAGCAGTACTTC
CASSQDSFSYEQYF
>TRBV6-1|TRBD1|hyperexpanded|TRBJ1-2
TGTGCCACGGCTAGACAGGGGGCGGACTATGGCTACACCTTC
CATARQGADYGYTF
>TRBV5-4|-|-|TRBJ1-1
TGTGCCAGCAGGGAACAGGGCGAAACTGAAGCTTTCTTT
CASREQGETEAFF
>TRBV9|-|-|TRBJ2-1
TGTGCCAGCAGCCCTGGGGCTAGCCGGAATGAGCAGTTCTTC
CASSPGASRNEQFF
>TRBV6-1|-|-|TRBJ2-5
TGTGCCAGCAGTGAAGGTGGACAGACCCAGTACTTC
CASSEGGQTQYF
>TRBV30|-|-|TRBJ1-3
TGTGCCTGGAATAGGGGGGAGAGAAACACCATATATTTT
CAWNRGERNTIYF
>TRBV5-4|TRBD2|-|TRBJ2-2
TGTGCCAGCAGCGCAGGGACTAGGGGCCCCGGTTGGGAGCTGTTTTTT
CASSAGTRGPGWELFF
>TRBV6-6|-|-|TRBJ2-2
TGTGCCAGCAGTTATCAAAGGAACACCGGGGAGCTGTTTTTT
CASSYQRNTGELFF
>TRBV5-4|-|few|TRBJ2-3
TGTGCCAGCAGCTTGGAAAGTCTACCTCATACGCAGTATTTT
CASSLESLPHTQYF
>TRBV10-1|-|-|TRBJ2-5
TGCGCCAGCAGTGAATGGCCAGGAGAGACCCAGTACTTC
CASSEWPGETQYF
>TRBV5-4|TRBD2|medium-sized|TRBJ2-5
TGTGCCAGCAGCGTTAGCGGGGCCCAAGAGACCCAGTACTTC
CASSVSGAQETQYF
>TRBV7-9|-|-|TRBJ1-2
TGTGCCAGCAGCTTAGCCAGGGAACCTTATGGCTACACCTTC
CASSLAREPYGYTF
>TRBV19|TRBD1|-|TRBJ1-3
TGTGCCAGTAGCCGACAGGGGTCTGGAAACACCATATATTTT
CASSRQGSGNTIYF
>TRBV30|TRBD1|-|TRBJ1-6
TGTGCCTGGAACCTCAACAGGGGGCGCCTCCCCCTCCACTTT
CAWNLNRGRLPLHF
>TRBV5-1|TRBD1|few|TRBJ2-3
TGCGCCAGCAGCATGGGGGGGACAGGGGTCGCAGATACGCAGTATTTT
CASSMGGTGVADTQYF
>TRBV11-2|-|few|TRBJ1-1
TGTGCCAGCAGACCCCCAAAAGGGAGGGGGAATCACACTGAAGCTTTCTTT
CASRPPKGRGNHTEAFF
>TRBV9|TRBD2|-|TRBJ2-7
TGTGCCAGCAGCGTAGGGGAGGGTTCCTACGAGCAGTACTTC
CASSVGEGSYEQYF
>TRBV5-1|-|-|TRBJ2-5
TGCGCCAGCAGCTTGTCTAGGGCGGTGGGGGAGACCCAGTACTTC
CASSLSRAVGETQYF
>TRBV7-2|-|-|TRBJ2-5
TGTGCCAGCAGCGCCGGACTCTTTGGGGAGACCCAGTACTTC
CASSAGLFGETQYF
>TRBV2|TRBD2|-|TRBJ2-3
TGTGCCAGCAGTGAAGACTCGACTAGCGGGACTAGCACAGATACGCAGTATTTT
CASSEDSTSGTSTDTQYF
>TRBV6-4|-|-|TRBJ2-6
TGTGCCAGCAGTGACAGGGCTGGGGCCAACGTCCTGACTTTC
CASSDRAGANVLTF
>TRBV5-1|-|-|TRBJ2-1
TGCGCCAGCAGCTTGGGGGGGTCGTCCTACAATGAGCAGTTCTTC
CASSLGGSSYNEQFF
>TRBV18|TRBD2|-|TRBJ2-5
TGTGCCAGCTCACCAAGGGGACTAGCGTTCTCGCAAGAGACCCAGTACTTC
CASSPRGLAFSQETQYF
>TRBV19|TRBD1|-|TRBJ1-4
TGTGCCAGTAGTATAAACTATGCGGGACAGGGGGTCGAAAAACTGTTTTTT
CASSINYAGQGVEKLFF
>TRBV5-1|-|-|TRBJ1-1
TGCGCCAGCAGCTTCGCCGGGCTAATGGCTGAAGCTTTCTTT
CASSFAGLMAEAFF
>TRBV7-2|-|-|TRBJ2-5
TGTGCCAGCAGCTTCCAGGTGCAGGTTGAGACCCAGTACTTC
CASSFQVQVETQYF
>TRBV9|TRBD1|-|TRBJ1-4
TGTGCCAGCAGCGTAGGGTCAGGGGGCGGCCCTAATGAAAAACTGTTTTTT
CASSVGSGGGPNEKLFF
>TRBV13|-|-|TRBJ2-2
TGTGCCAGCAGCCCCCGACAGCACACCGGGGAGCTGTTTTTT
CASSPRQHTGELFF
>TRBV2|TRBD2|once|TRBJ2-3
TGTGCCAGCAGCGTAGCGGGGGGGGGCGACACGCAGTATTTT
CASSVAGGGDTQYF
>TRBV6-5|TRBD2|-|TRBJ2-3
TGTGCCAGCAGCCTTACTAGCGGGTCCTCCGATACGCAGTATTTT
CASSLTSGSSDTQYF
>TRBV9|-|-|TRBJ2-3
TGTGCCAGCAGCGTAGGTGTGGGAGATGGCACAGATACGCAGTATTTT
CASSVGVGDGTDTQYF
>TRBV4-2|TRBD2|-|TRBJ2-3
TGTGCCAGCAGCCAAGGGGGGGGGACAGATACGCAGTATTTT
CASSQGGGTDTQYF
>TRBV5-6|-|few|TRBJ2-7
TGTGCCAGCAGCTTGTCCCCCGTGGGCTCTTACGAGCAGTACTTC
CASSLSPVGSYEQYF
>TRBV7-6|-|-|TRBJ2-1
TGTGCCAGCAGCTTAGCGGGACACACTTACAATGAGCAGTTCTTC
CASSLAGHTYNEQFF